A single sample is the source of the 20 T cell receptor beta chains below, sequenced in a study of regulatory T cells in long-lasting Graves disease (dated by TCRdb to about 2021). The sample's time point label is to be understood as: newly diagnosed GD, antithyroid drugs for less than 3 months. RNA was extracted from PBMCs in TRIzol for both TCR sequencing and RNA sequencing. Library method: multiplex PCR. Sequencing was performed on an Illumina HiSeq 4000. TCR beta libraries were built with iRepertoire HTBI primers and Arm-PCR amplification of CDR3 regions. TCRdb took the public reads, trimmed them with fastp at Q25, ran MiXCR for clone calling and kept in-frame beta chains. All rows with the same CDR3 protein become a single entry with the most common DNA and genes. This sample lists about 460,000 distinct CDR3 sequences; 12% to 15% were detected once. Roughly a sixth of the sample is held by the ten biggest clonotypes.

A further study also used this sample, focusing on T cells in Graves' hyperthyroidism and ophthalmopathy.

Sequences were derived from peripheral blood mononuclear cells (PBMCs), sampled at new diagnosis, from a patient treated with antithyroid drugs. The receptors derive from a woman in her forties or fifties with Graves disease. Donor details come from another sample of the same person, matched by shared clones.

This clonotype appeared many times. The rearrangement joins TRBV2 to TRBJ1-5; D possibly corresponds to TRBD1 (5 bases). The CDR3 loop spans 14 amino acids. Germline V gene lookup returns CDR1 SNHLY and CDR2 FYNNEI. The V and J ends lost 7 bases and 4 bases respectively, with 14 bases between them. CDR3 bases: TGTGCCAGCAATTTCGGGGGGGGTAATCAGCCCCAGCATTTT. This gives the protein CASNFGGGNQPQHF.

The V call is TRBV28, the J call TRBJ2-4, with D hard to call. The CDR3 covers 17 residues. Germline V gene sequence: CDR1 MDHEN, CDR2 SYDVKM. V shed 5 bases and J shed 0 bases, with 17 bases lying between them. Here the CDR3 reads CASSTLQWGEAKNIQYF. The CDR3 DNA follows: TGTGCCAGCAGTACATTGCAATGGGGTGAAGCCAAAAACATTCAGTACTTC.

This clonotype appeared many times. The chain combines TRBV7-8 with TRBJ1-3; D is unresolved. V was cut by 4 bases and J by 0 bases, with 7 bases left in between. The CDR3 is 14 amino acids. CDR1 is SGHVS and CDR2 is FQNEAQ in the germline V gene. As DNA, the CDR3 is TGTGCCAGCAGCTCGGAACCCTCTGGAAACACCATATATTTT. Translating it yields CASSSEPSGNTIYF.

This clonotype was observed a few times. The CDR3 nucleotides are TGCGCCAGCACCTTTCTTAGACAGGGCGGGAACACCGGGGAGCTGTTTTTT. It encodes CASTFLRQGGNTGELFF. The chain combines TRBV10-2 with TRBJ2-2; 7 bases align to TRBD1. The CDR3 consists of 17 residues. The ends lost 7 bases at V and 1 base at J; junction bases unmatched: 12. The V gene's germline CDR1 is WSHSY and CDR2 SAAADI.

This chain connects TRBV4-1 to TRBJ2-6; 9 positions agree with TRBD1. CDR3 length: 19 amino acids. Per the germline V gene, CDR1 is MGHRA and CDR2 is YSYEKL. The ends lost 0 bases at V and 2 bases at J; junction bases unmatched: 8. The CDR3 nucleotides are TGCGCCAGCAGCCAAGATCGGGGAAGACAGGGGGCTGGGGCCAACGTCCTGACTTTC. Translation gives CASSQDRGRQGAGANVLTF.

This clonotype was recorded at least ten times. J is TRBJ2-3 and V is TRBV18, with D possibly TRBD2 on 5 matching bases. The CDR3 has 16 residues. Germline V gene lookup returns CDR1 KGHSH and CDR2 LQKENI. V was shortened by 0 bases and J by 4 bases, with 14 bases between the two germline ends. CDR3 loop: CASSPPNSLEADTQYF. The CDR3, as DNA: TGTGCCAGCTCACCACCCAATTCCCTGGAGGCAGATACGCAGTATTTT.

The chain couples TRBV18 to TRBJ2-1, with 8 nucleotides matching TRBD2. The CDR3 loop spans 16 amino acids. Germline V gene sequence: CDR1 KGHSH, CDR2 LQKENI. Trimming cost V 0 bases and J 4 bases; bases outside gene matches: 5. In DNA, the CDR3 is TGTGCCAGCTCACCACCGGCGGGGGGCGCGTACAATGAGCAGTTCTTC. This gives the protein CASSPPAGGAYNEQFF.

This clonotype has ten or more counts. This CDR3 is CASSLLGAGAKTYEQYF. The CDR3 DNA reads TGCGCCAGCAGCTTGTTGGGGGCGGGGGCCAAAACCTACGAGCAGTACTTC. The chain links TRBV5-1 to TRBJ2-7; perhaps TRBD2 as D (7 bases). The germline gives CDR1 SGHRS, CDR2 YFSETQ. The CDR3 is 17 amino acids. The V and J ends lost 1 base and 2 bases respectively, with 19 bases between them.

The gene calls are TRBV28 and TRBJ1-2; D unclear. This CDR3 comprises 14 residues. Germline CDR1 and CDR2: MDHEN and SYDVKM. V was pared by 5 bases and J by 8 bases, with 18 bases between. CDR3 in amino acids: CASSPRTPPRGYTF. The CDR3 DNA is TGTGCCAGCAGTCCAAGGACCCCCCCCCGGGGCTACACCTTC.

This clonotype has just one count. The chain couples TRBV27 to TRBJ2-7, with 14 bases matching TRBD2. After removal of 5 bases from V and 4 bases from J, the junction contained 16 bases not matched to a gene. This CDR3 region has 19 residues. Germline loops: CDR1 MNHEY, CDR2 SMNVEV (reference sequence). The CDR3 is CASSPAGAGLAGVVYEQYF. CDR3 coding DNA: TGTGCCAGCAGTCCAGCTGGAGCGGGACTAGCGGGAGTCGTGTACGAGCAGTACTTC.

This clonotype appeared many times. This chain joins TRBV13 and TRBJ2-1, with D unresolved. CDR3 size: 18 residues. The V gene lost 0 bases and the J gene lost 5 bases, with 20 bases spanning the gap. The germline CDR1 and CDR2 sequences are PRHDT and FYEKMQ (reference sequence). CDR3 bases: TGTGCCAGCAGCTTAGGCTCCTTATTAACACACACACACAATGAGCAGTTCTTC. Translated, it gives CASSLGSLLTHTHNEQFF.

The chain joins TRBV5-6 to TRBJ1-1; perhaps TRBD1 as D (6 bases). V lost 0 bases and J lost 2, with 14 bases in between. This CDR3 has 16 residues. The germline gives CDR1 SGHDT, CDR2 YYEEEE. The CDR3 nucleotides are TGTGCCAGCAGCTTGGCCCCAGGGGCCGATAACACTGAAGCTTTCTTT. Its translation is CASSLAPGADNTEAFF. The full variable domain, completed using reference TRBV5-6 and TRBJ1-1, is DAGVTQSPTHLIKTRGQQVTLRCSPKSGHDTVSWYQQALGQGPQFIFQYYEEEERQRGNFPDRFSGHQFPNYSSELNVNALLLGDSALYLCASSLAPGADNTEAFFGQGTRLTVV.

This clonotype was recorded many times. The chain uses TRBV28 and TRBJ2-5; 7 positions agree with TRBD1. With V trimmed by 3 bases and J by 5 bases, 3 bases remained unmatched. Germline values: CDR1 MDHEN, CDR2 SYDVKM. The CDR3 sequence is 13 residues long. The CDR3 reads CASSLTGWETQYF. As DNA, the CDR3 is TGTGCCAGCAGTTTGACAGGGTGGGAGACCCAGTACTTC.

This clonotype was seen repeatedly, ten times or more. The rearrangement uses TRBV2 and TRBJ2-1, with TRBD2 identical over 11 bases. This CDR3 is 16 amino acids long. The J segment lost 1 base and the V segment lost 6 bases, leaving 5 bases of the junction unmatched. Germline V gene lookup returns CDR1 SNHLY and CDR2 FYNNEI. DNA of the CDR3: TGTGCCAGCAGACCAAGACTAGCGGGATCCTACAATGAGCAGTTCTTC. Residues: CASRPRLAGSYNEQFF.

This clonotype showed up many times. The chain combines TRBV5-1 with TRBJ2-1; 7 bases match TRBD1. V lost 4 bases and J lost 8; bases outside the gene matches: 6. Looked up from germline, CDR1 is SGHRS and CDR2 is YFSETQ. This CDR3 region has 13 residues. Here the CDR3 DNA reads TGCGCCAGCAGCCCGGGACAGACGGATGAGCAGTTCTTC. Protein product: CASSPGQTDEQFF.

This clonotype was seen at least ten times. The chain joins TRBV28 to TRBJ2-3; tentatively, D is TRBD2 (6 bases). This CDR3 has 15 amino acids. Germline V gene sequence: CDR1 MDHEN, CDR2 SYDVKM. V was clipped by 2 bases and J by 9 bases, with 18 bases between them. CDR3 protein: CASSLRAGRPRTQYF. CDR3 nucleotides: TGTGCCAGCAGTTTAAGGGCGGGGAGGCCCCGGACGCAGTATTTT.

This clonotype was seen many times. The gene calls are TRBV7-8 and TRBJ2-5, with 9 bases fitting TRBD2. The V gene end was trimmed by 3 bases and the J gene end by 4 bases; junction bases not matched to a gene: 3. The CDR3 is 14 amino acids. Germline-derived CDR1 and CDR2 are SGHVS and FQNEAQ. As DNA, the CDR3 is TGTGCCAGCAGCTTTAGCGGGAGTATAGAGACCCAGTACTTC. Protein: CASSFSGSIETQYF. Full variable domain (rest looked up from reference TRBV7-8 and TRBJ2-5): GAGVSQSPRYKVAKRGQDVALRCDPISGHVSLFWYQQALGQGPEFLTYFQNEAQLDKSGLPSDRFFAERPEGSVSTLKIQRTQQEDSAVYLCASSFSGSIETQYFGPGTRLLVL.

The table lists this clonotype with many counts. Here the CDR3 DNA reads TGTGCCAGCAGATCTCCGGGACTAGCGGGAGGAGATACGCAGTATTTT. Translating gives CASRSPGLAGGDTQYF. This chain links TRBV7-2 with TRBJ2-3, with 15 positions matching TRBD2. V dropped 6 bases and J dropped 5; count of bases not matched to a gene: 6. The CDR3 is made up of 16 amino acids. Germline values: CDR1 SGHTA, CDR2 FQGNSA.

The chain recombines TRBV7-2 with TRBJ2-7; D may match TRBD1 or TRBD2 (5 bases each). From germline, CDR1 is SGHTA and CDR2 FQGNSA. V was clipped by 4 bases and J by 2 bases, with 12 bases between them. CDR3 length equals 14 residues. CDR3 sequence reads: CASSYRDDTYEQYF. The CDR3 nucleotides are TGTGCCAGCAGCTACCGGGACGACACCTACGAGCAGTACTTC.

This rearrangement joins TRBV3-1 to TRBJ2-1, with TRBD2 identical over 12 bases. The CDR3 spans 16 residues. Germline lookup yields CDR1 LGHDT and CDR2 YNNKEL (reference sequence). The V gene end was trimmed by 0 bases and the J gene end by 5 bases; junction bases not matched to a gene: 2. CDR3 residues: CASSQDWTSGDNEQFF. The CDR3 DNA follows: TGTGCCAGCAGCCAAGACTGGACTAGCGGGGACAATGAGCAGTTCTTC.